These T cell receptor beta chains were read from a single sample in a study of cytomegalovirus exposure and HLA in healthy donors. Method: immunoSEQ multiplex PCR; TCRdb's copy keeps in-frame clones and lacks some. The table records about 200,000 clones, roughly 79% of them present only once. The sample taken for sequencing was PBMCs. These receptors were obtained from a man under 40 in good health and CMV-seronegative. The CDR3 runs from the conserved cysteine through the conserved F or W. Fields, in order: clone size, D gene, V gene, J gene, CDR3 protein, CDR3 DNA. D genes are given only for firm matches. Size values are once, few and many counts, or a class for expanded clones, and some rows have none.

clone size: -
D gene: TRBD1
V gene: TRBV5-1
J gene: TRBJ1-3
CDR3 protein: CASSPWGQGLGNTIYF
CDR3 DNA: TGCGCCAGCAGCCCGTGGGGACAGGGCCTGGGAAACACCATATATTTT

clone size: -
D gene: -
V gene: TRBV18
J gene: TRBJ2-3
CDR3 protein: CASSPPYSQRADTQYF
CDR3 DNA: TGTGCCAGCTCACCCCCATACTCACAGCGGGCAGATACGCAGTATTTT

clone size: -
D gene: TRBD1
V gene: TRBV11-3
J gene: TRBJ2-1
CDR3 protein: CASSPRTGTYNEQFF
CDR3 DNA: TGTGCCAGCAGCCCCCGGACAGGGACTTACAATGAGCAGTTCTTC

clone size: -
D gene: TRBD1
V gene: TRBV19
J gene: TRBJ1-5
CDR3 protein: CATRDLIRTGHSNQPQHF
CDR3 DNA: TGTGCCACCCGAGATCTAATACGGACAGGGCATAGCAATCAGCCCCAGCATTTT

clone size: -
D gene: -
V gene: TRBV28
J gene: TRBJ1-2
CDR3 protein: CASSPPGVDPTGGYTF
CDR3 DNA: TGTGCCAGCAGTCCACCCGGCGTGGACCCTACAGGTGGCTACACCTTC

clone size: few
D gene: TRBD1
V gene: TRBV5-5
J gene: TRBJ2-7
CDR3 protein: CASSTLPGQNYEQYF
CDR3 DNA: TGTGCCAGCAGCACCCTCCCGGGACAGAACTACGAGCAGTACTTC

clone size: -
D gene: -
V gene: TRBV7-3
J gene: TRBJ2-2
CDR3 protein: CASSRTNTGELFF
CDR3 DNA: TGTGCCAGCAGCCGGACAAACACCGGGGAGCTGTTTTTT

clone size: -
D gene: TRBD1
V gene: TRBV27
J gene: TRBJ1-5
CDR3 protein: CASSTRDRGNQPQHF
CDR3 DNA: TGTGCCAGCAGTACCCGGGACAGGGGCAATCAGCCCCAGCATTTT

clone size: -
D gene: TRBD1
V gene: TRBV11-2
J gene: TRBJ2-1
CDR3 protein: CASSNAQGLLYNEQFF
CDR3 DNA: TGTGCCAGCAGCAACGCACAGGGGTTATTATACAATGAGCAGTTCTTC

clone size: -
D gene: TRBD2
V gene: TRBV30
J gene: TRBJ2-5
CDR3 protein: CAYQGWREEETQYF
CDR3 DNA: TGTGCTTACCAGGGGTGGCGGGAGGAAGAGACCCAGTACTTC

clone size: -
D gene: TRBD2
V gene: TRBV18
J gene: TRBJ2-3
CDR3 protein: CASSPGLAGFLAQDTQYF
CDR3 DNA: TGTGCCAGCTCACCCGGACTAGCGGGATTTCTAGCACAAGATACGCAGTATTTT

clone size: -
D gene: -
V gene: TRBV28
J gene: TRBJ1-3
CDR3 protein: CASSFRAGNTIYF
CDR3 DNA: TGTGCCAGCAGTTTCCGCGCTGGAAACACCATATATTTT

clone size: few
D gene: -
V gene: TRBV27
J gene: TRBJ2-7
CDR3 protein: CASRGTYEQYF
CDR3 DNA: TGTGCCAGCCGTGGGACATACGAGCAGTACTTC

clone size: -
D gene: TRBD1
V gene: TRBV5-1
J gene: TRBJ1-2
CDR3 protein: CASSAPAGGGLYGYTF
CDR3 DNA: TGCGCCAGCAGCGCCCCCGCGGGAGGGGGCCTCTATGGCTACACCTTC

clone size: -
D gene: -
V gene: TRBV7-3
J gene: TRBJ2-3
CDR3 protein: CASSLLGSTDTQYF
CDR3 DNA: TGTGCCAGCAGCTTACTTGGCAGCACAGATACGCAGTATTTT

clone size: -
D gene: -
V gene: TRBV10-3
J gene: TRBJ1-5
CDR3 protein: CAISEEGIGNQPQHF
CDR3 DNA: TGTGCCATCAGTGAAGAGGGTATAGGCAATCAGCCCCAGCATTTT

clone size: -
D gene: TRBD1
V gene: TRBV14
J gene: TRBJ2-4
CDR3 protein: CASSLLQGAGNIQYF
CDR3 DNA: TGTGCCAGCAGCCTACTTCAGGGGGCGGGGAACATTCAGTACTTC

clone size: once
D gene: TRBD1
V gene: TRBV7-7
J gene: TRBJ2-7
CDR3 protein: CASSIGQGYEQYF
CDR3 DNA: TGTGCTAGCAGCATCGGACAGGGCTACGAGCAGTACTTC

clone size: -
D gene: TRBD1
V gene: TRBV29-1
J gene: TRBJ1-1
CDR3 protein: CSARTGGRTEAFF
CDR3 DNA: TGCAGCGCCCGAACAGGGGGTCGAACTGAAGCTTTCTTT

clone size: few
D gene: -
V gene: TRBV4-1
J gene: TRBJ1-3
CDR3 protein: CASSQDHLGTSSGNTIYF
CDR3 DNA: TGCGCCAGCAGCCAAGATCATCTGGGGACTAGCTCTGGAAACACCATATATTTT

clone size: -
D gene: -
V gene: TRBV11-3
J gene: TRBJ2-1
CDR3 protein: CASSPGDQNEQFF
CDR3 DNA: TGTGCCAGCAGCCCCGGTGATCAAAATGAGCAGTTCTTC

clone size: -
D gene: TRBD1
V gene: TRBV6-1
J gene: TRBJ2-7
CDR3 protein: CASYDRTGNLYEQYF
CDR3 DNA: TGTGCCAGCTATGACAGGACAGGGAACCTCTACGAGCAGTACTTC

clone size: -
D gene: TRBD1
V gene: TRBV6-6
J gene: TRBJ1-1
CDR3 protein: CASRRGQGNTEAFF
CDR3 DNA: TGTGCCAGCAGACGCGGACAGGGGAACACTGAAGCTTTCTTT

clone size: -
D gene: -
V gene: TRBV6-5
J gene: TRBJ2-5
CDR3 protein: CASSYRPAQRGTQYF
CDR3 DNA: TGTGCCAGCAGTTACCGTCCGGCACAACGGGGGACCCAGTACTTC

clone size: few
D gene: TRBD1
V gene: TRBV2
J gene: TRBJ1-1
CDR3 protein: CASRDRANTEAFF
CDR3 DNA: TGTGCCAGCAGGGACAGGGCGAACACTGAAGCTTTCTTT

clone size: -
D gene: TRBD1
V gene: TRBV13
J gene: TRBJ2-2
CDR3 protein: CASSPRDRGRTGELFF
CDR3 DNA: TGTGCCAGCAGCCCCCGGGACAGGGGGAGAACCGGGGAGCTGTTTTTT

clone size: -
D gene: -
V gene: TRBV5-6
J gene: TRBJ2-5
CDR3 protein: CASSLGGLGGLRETQYF
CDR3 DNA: TGTGCCAGCAGCTTGGGGGGTTTGGGGGGGCTGAGAGAGACCCAGTACTTC

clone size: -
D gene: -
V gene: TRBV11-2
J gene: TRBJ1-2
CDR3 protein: CASSAQGHTYGYTF
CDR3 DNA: TGTGCCAGCAGCGCCCAGGGACATACCTATGGCTACACCTTC